The 2 T cell receptor beta chains below were found in one sample sequenced in a study of T cell repertoires in cytomegalovirus infection. TCRdb re-derived calls from the reads in MiXCR, one entry per CDR3 protein. The sample records fewer than 550,000 distinct CDR3 sequences, about 11% being singletons. Sequenced input: PBMCs. The receptors stem from a human donor in good health (CMV status not recorded). Some clones in this sample may be carry-over from other donors' samples.

This clonotype was observed a handful of times. J is TRBJ2-5 and V is TRBV6-2 or TRBV6-3; possibly TRBD2 for D (6 bases). Trimming stripped 5 bases from V and 4 bases from J, with 17 bases between. CDR1 is MNHEY and CDR2 is SVGEGT in the germline V gene. This CDR3 spans 15 amino acids. CDR3 in DNA: TGTGCCAGCAGTCGCAGGGAGGATTGGGGAGAGACCCAGTACTTC. Translation: CASSRREDWGETQYF.

This clonotype was counted ten times or more. The chain joins TRBV12-3 or TRBV12-4 to TRBJ1-5; no clear D. The CDR3 runs to 14 residues. Trimming pared 1 base from V and 4 bases from J, leaving 8 bases between. In nucleotides, the CDR3 is TGTGCCAGCAGTTTAGAGGAAGGGAATCAGCCCCAGCATTTT. This codes for CASSLEEGNQPQHF.